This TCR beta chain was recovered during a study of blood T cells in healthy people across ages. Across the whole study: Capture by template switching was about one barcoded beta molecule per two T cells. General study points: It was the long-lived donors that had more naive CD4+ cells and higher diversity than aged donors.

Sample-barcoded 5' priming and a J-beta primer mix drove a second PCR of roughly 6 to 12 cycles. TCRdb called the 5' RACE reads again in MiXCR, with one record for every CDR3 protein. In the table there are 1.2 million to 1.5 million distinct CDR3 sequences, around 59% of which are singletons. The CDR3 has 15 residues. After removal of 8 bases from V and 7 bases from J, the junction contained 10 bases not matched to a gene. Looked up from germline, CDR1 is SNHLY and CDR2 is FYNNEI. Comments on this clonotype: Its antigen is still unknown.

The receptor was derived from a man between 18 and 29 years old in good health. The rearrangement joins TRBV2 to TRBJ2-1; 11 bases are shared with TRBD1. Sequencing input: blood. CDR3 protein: CASLTGTGGLNEQFF. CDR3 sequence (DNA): TGTGCCAGCTTAACCGGGACAGGGGGACTAAATGAGCAGTTCTTC.